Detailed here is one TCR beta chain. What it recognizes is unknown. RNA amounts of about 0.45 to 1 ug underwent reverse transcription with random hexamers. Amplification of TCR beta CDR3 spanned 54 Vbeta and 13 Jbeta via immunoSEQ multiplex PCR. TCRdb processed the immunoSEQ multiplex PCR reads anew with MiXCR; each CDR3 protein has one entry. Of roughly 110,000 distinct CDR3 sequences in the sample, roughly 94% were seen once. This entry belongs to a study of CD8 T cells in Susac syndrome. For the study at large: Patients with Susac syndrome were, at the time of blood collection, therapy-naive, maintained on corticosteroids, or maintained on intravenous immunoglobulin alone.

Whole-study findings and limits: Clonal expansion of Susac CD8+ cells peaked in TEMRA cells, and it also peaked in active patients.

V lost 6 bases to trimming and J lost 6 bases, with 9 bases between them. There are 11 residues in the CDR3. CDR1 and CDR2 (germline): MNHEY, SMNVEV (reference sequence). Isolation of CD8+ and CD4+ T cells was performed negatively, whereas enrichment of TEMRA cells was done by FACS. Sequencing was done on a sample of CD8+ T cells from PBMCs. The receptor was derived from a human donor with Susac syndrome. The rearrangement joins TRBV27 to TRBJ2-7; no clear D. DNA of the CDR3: TGTGCCAGCAGCGGCGGTACCGAGCAGTACTTC. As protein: CASSGGTEQYF.